The following is a TCR beta chain sequence with its context. No antigen is known for it. This entry comes from a study of Ad26.COV2.S vaccination and SARS-CoV-2 variants. Study details: Donor participated within the Ad26.COV2.S arm of the COV1001 trial.

The CDR3 covers 15 residues. The V end was cut by 7 bases, the J end by 0 bases, with 15 bases between. Germline loops: CDR1 SNHLY, CDR2 FYNNEI. Broader study findings: Spike-specific TCR breadth in vaccine recipients exceeded that seen in placebo recipients. Vaccinees reportedly had broad spike-specific CD8+ and CD4+ T cell responses.

As to treatment: 15 to 20 received Ad26.COV2.S at low or high dose, single or two shots; a few received placebo; per-sample allocation not given. The samples date from day 63 after the first vaccine or placebo injection. Data came from immunoSEQ multiplex PCR; TCRdb stores just in-frame clones and leaves some out. The sample holds hundreds of thousands of clones, around 90% seen once. The chain links TRBV2 to TRBJ1-1; tentative D call: TRBD1 (5 bases). This TCR derives from a person between 18 and 59 years old who received the Ad26.COV2.S COVID-19 vaccine or a placebo. The specimen was peripheral blood, collected in a trial of Ad26.COV2.S vaccine versus placebo. DNA for the CDR3: TGTGCCAGCATCGTTCGCCCAGGGATGAACACTGAAGCTTTCTTT. As protein: CASIVRPGMNTEAFF.